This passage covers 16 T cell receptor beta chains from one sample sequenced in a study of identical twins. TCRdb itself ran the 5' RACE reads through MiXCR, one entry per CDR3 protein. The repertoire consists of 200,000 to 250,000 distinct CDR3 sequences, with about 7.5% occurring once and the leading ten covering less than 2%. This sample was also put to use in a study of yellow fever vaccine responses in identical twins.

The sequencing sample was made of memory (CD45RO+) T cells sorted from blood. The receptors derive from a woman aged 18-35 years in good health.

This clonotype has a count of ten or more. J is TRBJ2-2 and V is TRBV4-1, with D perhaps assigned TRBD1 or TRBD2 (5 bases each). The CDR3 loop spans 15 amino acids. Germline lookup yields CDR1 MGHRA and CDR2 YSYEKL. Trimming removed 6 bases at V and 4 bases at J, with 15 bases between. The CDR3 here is CASRHLGTTTGELFF. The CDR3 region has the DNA TGCGCCAGCAGACATCTCGGGACGACCACCGGGGAGCTGTTTTTT.

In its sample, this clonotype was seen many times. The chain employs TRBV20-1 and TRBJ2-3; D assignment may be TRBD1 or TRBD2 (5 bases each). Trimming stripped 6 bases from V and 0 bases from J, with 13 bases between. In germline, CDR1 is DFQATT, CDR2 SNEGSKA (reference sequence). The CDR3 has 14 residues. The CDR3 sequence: CSAAPGASTDTQYF. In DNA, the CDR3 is TGCAGTGCCGCCCCCGGGGCTAGCACAGATACGCAGTATTTT.

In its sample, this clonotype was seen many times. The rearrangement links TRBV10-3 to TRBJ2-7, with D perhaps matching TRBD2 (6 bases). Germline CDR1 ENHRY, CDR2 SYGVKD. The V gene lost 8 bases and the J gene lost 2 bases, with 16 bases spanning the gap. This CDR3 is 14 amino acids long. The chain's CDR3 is CAIRHGGSAYEQYF. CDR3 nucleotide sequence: TGTGCCATCCGGCACGGAGGGAGCGCCTACGAGCAGTACTTC.

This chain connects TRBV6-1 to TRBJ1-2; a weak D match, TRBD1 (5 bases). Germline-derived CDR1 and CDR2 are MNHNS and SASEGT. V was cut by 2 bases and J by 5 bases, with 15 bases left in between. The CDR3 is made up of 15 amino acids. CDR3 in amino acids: CASSEQVSGPYGYTF. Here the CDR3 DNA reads TGTGCCAGCAGTGAACAAGTTTCAGGGCCGTATGGCTACACCTTC.

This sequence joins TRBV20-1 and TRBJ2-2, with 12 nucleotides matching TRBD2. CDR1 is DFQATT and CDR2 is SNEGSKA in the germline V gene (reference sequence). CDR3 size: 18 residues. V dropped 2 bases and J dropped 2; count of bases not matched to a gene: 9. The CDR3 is CSARRVLAGGKNTGELFF. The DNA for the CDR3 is TGCAGTGCTAGAAGGGTACTAGCGGGGGGCAAAAACACCGGGGAGCTGTTTTTT.

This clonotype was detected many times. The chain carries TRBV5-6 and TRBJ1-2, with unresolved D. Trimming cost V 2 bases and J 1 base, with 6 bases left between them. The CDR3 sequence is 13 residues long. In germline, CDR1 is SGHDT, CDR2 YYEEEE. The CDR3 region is CASSFQDNYGYTF. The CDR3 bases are TGTGCCAGCAGCTTTCAGGATAACTATGGCTACACCTTC.

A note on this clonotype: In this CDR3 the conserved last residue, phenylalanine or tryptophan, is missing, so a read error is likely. For the CDR3, the DNA is TGTGCCAGCAGTCCCAGGGAACGGACCGGGGAGCTGTTTTCT. Its translation: CASSPRERTGELFS. The chain has TRBV12-3 or TRBV12-4 and TRBJ2-2, with D possibly TRBD1 on 5 matching bases. The V and J ends lost 5 bases and 5 bases respectively, with 12 bases between them. This CDR3 region has 14 residues.

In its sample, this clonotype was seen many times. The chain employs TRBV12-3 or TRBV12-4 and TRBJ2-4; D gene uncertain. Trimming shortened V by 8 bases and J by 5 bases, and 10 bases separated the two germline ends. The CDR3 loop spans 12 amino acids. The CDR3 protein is CASRQNQNIQYF. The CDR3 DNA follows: TGTGCCAGCCGACAAAACCAAAACATTCAGTACTTC.

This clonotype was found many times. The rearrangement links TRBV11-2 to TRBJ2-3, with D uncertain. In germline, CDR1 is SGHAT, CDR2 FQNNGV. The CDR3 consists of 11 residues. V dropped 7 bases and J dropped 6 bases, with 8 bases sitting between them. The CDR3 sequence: CASNRADTQYF. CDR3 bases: TGTGCCAGCAACCGGGCTGATACGCAGTATTTT.

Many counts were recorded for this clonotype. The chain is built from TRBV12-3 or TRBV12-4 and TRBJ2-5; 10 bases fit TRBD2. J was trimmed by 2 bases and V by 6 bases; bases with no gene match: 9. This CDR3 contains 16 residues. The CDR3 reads CASRPSGRVFQETQYF. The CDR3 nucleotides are TGTGCCAGCAGGCCTAGCGGGAGAGTATTTCAAGAGACCCAGTACTTC.

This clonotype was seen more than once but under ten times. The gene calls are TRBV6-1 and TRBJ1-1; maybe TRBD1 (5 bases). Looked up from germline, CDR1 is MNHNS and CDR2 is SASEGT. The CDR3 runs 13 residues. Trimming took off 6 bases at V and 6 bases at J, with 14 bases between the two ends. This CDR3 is CASSNGGGSEAFF. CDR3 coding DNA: TGTGCCAGCAGCAACGGGGGGGGATCTGAAGCTTTCTTT.

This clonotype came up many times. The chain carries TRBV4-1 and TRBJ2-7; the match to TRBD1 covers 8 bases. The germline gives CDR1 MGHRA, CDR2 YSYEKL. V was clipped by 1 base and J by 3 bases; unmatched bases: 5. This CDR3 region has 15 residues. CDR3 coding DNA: TGCGCCAGCAGCCAAGGTGGAGGACAGGGCTACGAGCAGTACTTC. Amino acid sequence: CASSQGGGQGYEQYF.

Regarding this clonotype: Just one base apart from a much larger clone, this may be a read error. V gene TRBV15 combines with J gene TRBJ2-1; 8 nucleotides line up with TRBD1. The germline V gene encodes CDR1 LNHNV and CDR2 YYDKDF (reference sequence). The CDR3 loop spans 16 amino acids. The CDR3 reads CATSRGEQGGGNEQLF. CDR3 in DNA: TGTGCCACCAGCAGAGGAGAACAGGGGGGAGGCAATGAGCAGCTCTTC.

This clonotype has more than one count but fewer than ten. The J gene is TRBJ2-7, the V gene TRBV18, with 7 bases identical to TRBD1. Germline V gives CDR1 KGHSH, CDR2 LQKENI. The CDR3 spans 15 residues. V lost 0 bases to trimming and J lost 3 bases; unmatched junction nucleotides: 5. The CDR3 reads CASSPPGRGFYEQYF. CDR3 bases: TGTGCCAGCTCACCACCAGGCAGGGGGTTCTACGAGCAGTACTTC.

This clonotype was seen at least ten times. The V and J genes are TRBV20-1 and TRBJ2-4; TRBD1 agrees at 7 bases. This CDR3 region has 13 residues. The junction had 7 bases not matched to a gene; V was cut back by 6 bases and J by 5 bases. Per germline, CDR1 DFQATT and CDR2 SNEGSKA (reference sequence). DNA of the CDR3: TGCAGTGCCGACCTCGGACAGGAAAACATTCAGTACTTC. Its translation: CSADLGQENIQYF.

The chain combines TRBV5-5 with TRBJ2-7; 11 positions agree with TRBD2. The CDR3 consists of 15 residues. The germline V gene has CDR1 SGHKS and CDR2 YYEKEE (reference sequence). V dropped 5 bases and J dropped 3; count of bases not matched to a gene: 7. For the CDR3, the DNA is TGTGCCAGCAGTACTGGGACTAGCGGATTCTACGAGCAGTACTTC. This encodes CASSTGTSGFYEQYF.